This passage covers 21 T cell receptor beta chains from one sample sequenced in a study of blood T cell repertoires in COVID-19. Clones were read by immunoSEQ multiplex PCR, and TCRdb kept only the in-frame ones, dropping some. Of roughly 150,000 clones listed, approximately 91% are singletons. The sequencing sample was made of peripheral blood. These receptors were taken from a young man with acute or convalescent COVID-19.

V gene TRBV6-5 combines with J gene TRBJ2-1; TRBD2 matches at 12 bases. CDR3 length: 14 residues. Germline V gene lookup returns CDR1 MNHEY and CDR2 SVGAGI. The V segment lost 7 bases and the J segment 6 bases; nucleotides outside the gene matches: 4. The CDR3 DNA is TGTGCCAGCACCGGACTAGCGGGAATCAATGAGCAGTTCTTC. Amino acids: CASTGLAGINEQFF.

V gene TRBV2 combines with J gene TRBJ1-1, with D possibly TRBD1 on 6 matching bases. V shed 4 bases and J shed 4 bases, with 16 bases lying between them. The CDR3 runs 15 residues. Germline V gene lookup returns CDR1 SNHLY and CDR2 FYNNEI. In DNA form, the CDR3 reads TGTGCCAGCAGTGTAGGCGGGGGGCAGATCACTGAAGCTTTCTTT. Its protein is CASSVGGGQITEAFF.

The rearrangement uses TRBV12-3 or TRBV12-4 and TRBJ2-7; TRBD2 is a possible D gene (5 bases). This CDR3 is built from 13 residues. The germline V and J ends were trimmed by 7 bases and 7 bases, with 17 bases remaining between them. The DNA of the CDR3 is TGTGCCAGCACCCCATCGGGAACTCGGGAGCAGTACTTC. It is translated as CASTPSGTREQYF.

The chain is built from TRBV7-9 and TRBJ1-4; 9 positions agree with TRBD1. The CDR3 loop spans 15 amino acids. Germline assignment: CDR1 SEHNR and CDR2 FQNEAQ (reference sequence). With 3 bases clipped from V and 8 bases from J, the junction kept 7 bases outside the gene matches. The chain's CDR3 is CASSFRWDRDEKLFF. CDR3 DNA sequence: TGTGCCAGCAGCTTCAGGTGGGACAGGGACGAAAAACTGTTTTTT.

This chain links TRBV5-1 with TRBJ1-2; 8 bases fit TRBD1. J lost 3 bases, V lost 5 bases, and 12 bases had no gene match. Germline CDR1 reads SGHRS; CDR2 reads YFSETQ. The CDR3 sequence is 16 residues long. The CDR3 region is CASSHHLGQVYYGYTF. CDR3 bases: TGCGCCAGCAGTCATCATCTGGGACAGGTCTACTATGGCTACACCTTC. The entire variable domain, with the rest obtained from reference TRBV5-1 and TRBJ1-2, is as follows: KAGVTQTPRYLIKTRGQQVTLSCSPISGHRSVSWYQQTPGQGLQFLFEYFSETQRNKGNFPGRFSGRQFSNSRSEMNVSTLELGDSALYLCASSHHLGQVYYGYTFGSGTRLTVV.

CDR3 amino acids: CSVGTGESPLHF. CDR3 DNA: TGCAGCGTCGGGACAGGGGAATCACCCCTCCACTTT. The chain recombines TRBV29-1 with TRBJ1-6; 10 bases agree with TRBD1. The J segment lost 10 bases and the V segment lost 6 bases, leaving 3 bases of the junction unmatched. This CDR3 contains 12 residues. Germline-derived CDR1 and CDR2 are SQVTM and ANQGSEA.

The gene calls are TRBV7-7 and TRBJ1-1; D is perhaps TRBD1 (6 bases). The CDR3 consists of 13 residues. Trimming left V 3 bases short and J 1 base short, with 6 bases between. Per the germline V gene, CDR1 is SSHAT and CDR2 is FNYEAQ (reference sequence). This chain's CDR3 is CASSLDRNTEAFF. CDR3 DNA: TGTGCCAGCAGCTTGGACAGGAACACTGAAGCTTTCTTT.

CDR3 DNA sequence: TGTGCCAGCTCACCACAGGGGTCTGGTAGTTTCCATGGCTACACCTTC. Translation: CASSPQGSGSFHGYTF. J is TRBJ1-2 and V is TRBV18, with D possibly matching TRBD1 (5 bases). The CDR3 consists of 16 residues. V lost 1 base and J lost 6, with 18 bases in between. The germline gives CDR1 KGHSH, CDR2 LQKENI.

V usage is TRBV6-5 and J usage is TRBJ1-2; 9 positions agree with TRBD1. The J segment lost 3 bases and the V segment lost 0 bases, leaving 5 bases of the junction unmatched. CDR3 length: 16 amino acids. The germline V gene encodes CDR1 MNHEY and CDR2 SVGAGI. In nucleotides, the CDR3 is TGTGCCAGCAGTTACTCCTGGACAGGGGCACACTATGGCTACACCTTC. Protein product: CASSYSWTGAHYGYTF.

This clone showed up just a few times. This rearrangement joins TRBV29-1 to TRBJ2-2; D perhaps matches TRBD1 (5 bases). The CDR3 covers 14 residues. CDR1 and CDR2 from the germline V gene are SQVTM and ANQGSEA. The V gene lost 1 base and the J gene lost 2 bases, with 8 bases spanning the gap. The CDR3: CSVEGQLNTGELFF. CDR3 sequence (DNA): TGCAGCGTTGAAGGACAGTTAAACACCGGGGAGCTGTTTTTT.

J is TRBJ1-5 and V is TRBV19, with a weak D call TRBD1 (6 bases). Germline V lookup: CDR1 LNHDA, CDR2 SQIVND (reference sequence). V shed 10 bases and J shed 3 bases, with 16 bases lying between them. The CDR3 has 14 residues. The CDR3 DNA follows: TGTGCCACCAAGCCAGGGGCCTCCAATCAGCCCCAGCATTTT. It encodes CATKPGASNQPQHF.

The V call is TRBV11-2, the J call TRBJ1-1, with D perhaps TRBD1 (6 bases). CDR1 and CDR2 (germline): SGHAT, FQNNGV. The CDR3 length is 17 residues. V shed 6 bases and J shed 1 base, with 21 bases lying between them. The CDR3 protein is CASRPPRGARGNTEAFF. In DNA, the CDR3 is TGTGCCAGCAGACCCCCACGAGGGGCCAGGGGGAACACTGAAGCTTTCTTT.

The V gene is TRBV9, the J gene TRBJ2-7; the match to TRBD2 covers 11 bases. Looked up from germline, CDR1 is SGDLS and CDR2 is YYNGEE. V gave up 3 bases and J gave up 4 bases; unmatched junction bases: 3. The CDR3 runs to 14 residues. CDR3 sequence: CASSEGTSGYEQYF. The CDR3 DNA reads as TGTGCCAGCAGCGAGGGGACTAGCGGTTACGAGCAGTACTTC.

This chain links TRBV29-1 with TRBJ1-2; D not certain. The CDR3 spans 15 residues. V was cut by 4 bases and J by 4 bases, with 19 bases left in between. Germline assignment: CDR1 SQVTM and CDR2 ANQGSEA. The CDR3 nucleotides are TGCAGCGTTGTCATCGATCCAGGTTATTCCTATGGCTACACCTTC. Residues: CSVVIDPGYSYGYTF. The full variable domain, its missing parts supplied by reference TRBV29-1 and TRBJ1-2, is SAVISQKPSRDICQRGTSLTIQCQVDSQVTMMFWYRQQPGQSLTLIATANQGSEATYESGFVIDKFPISRPNLTFSTLTVSNMSPEDSSIYLCSVVIDPGYSYGYTFGSGTRLTVV.

The chain couples TRBV7-9 to TRBJ2-5; the D gene is possibly TRBD1 (6 bases). V was shortened by 1 base and J by 4 bases, with 10 bases between the two germline ends. This CDR3 region has 14 residues. Germline CDR1 SEHNR, CDR2 FQNEAQ (reference sequence). CDR3 in DNA: TGTGCCAGCAGCTTAGACAGGGCTGCAGAGACCCAGTACTTC. This codes for CASSLDRAAETQYF.

Concerning this clone: A read error may account for a junction end that differs from germline. V gene TRBV4-1 combines with J gene TRBJ1-5, with a possible D match to TRBD1 (5 bases). This CDR3 is 14 amino acids long. Germline V gene data show CDR1 as MGHRA and CDR2 as YSYEKL. For the CDR3, the DNA is TGCGCCAGCAACCAAGATGGAGGGACCGAGCCCCAGCATTTT. Amino acids: CASNQDGGTEPQHF.

The chain links TRBV12-5 to TRBJ1-3; 7 bases are shared with TRBD1. This CDR3 is built from 19 residues. Losses at the gene ends were 3 bases for V and 0 bases for J; bases not matched to a gene: 14. Per germline, CDR1 LGHNT and CDR2 FRNRAP. CDR3 region: CASGFGDGGQSTSGNTIYF. CDR3 coding DNA: TGTGCTAGTGGTTTCGGGGATGGGGGACAGTCGACCTCTGGAAACACCATATATTTT.

This chain connects TRBV19 to TRBJ2-1, with 9 bases aligning to TRBD2. This CDR3 is 16 amino acids long. CDR1 and CDR2 (germline): LNHDA, SQIVND (reference sequence). V was clipped by 0 bases and J by 6 bases; unmatched bases: 6. CDR3 protein: CASSIEGTSLLNEQFF. CDR3 nucleotides: TGTGCCAGTAGTATAGAGGGGACTAGCCTTCTCAATGAGCAGTTCTTC.

CDR3 region: CASTEERPNANYGYTF. The CDR3 nucleotides are TGTGCCAGCACTGAGGAGAGACCGAACGCTAACTATGGCTACACCTTC. The rearrangement links TRBV7-6 to TRBJ1-2, with no clear D. Germline CDR1 and CDR2: SGHVS and FNYEAQ. The CDR3 loop spans 16 amino acids. Trimming left V 7 bases short and J 0 bases short, with 18 bases between.

Here the CDR3 DNA reads TGTGCCAGCAGTGAATACTTGACGGGAGAGCAGTTCTTC. This gives the protein CASSEYLTGEQFF. J is TRBJ2-1 and V is TRBV25-1; maybe TRBD2 (5 bases). Trimming took off 0 bases at V and 10 bases at J, with 10 bases between the two ends. CDR1 is MGHDK and CDR2 is SYGVNS in the germline V gene. This CDR3 spans 13 amino acids.

The chain joins TRBV10-1 to TRBJ2-3; TRBD2 is a possible D gene (5 bases). This CDR3 has 16 amino acids. Germline V CDR1 and CDR2: WNHNN, SYGVQD (reference sequence). With 3 bases removed from V and 4 bases from J, the gap between germline ends came to 17 bases. CDR3 protein: CASSEGSGRGADTQYF. CDR3 nucleotide sequence: TGCGCCAGCAGTGAAGGGAGCGGACGGGGAGCAGATACGCAGTATTTT.